These T cell receptor beta chains were read from a single sample in a study of blood T cell repertoires in COVID-19. Assay used: immunoSEQ multiplex PCR; TCRdb lists only in-frame clones, some missing. The sample includes 200,000 to 300,000 clones, 65% to 85% of them seen just once. The specimen was peripheral blood. These receptors all come from a woman older than 75 with acute or convalescent COVID-19. The CDR3 runs from the conserved cysteine through the conserved F or W. The order of the fields is J gene, V gene, CDR3 length, D gene, CDR3 protein. The D gene is left open where the match is weak.

j_gene: TRBJ1-2; v_gene: TRBV2; len: 16; d_gene: TRBD1; CDR3aa: CASSAIWTGGKDGYTF
j_gene: TRBJ1-2; v_gene: TRBV20-1; len: 10; d_gene: .; CDR3aa: CSASLSGYTF
j_gene: TRBJ1-5; v_gene: TRBV7-9; len: 14; d_gene: .; CDR3aa: CASSPQGSNQPQHF
j_gene: TRBJ2-5; v_gene: TRBV15; len: 14; d_gene: .; CDR3aa: CATSRDSGKETQYF
j_gene: TRBJ2-1; v_gene: TRBV3-1/TRBV3-2; len: 16; d_gene: TRBD2; CDR3aa: CASSFFSGLADNEQFF
j_gene: TRBJ2-1; v_gene: TRBV18; len: 17; d_gene: TRBD2; CDR3aa: CASSPGTSGSSYNEQFF
j_gene: TRBJ1-4; v_gene: TRBV7-2; len: 14; d_gene: .; CDR3aa: CASSFNGLAEKLFF
j_gene: TRBJ2-7; v_gene: TRBV10-1; len: 16; d_gene: .; CDR3aa: CASSEPRRARGLEQYF
j_gene: TRBJ1-1; v_gene: TRBV2; len: 14; d_gene: .; CDR3aa: CASSEGRGNTEAFF
j_gene: TRBJ1-5; v_gene: TRBV18; len: 13; d_gene: .; CDR3aa: CASSPEENQPQHF
j_gene: TRBJ1-1; v_gene: TRBV6-6; len: 17; d_gene: .; CDR3aa: CASSPRIGQGGDAEAFF
j_gene: TRBJ2-3; v_gene: TRBV25-1; len: 11; d_gene: .; CDR3aa: CASSAGVRQYF
j_gene: TRBJ2-5; v_gene: TRBV10-3; len: 14; d_gene: TRBD2; CDR3aa: CAISAGGPQETQYF
j_gene: TRBJ2-2; v_gene: TRBV5-1; len: 17; d_gene: .; CDR3aa: CASSLLTGAFLTGELFF
j_gene: TRBJ1-1; v_gene: TRBV28; len: 15; d_gene: TRBD1; CDR3aa: CASSLTRAGGTEAFF
j_gene: TRBJ2-3; v_gene: TRBV27; len: 15; d_gene: TRBD2; CDR3aa: CASRRTSGGKDTQYF
j_gene: TRBJ1-2; v_gene: TRBV5-1; len: 14; d_gene: .; CDR3aa: CASSLAGGDYGYTF
j_gene: TRBJ1-5; v_gene: TRBV5-4; len: 13; d_gene: .; CDR3aa: CASSLAGDQPQHF
j_gene: TRBJ2-1; v_gene: TRBV4-1; len: 17; d_gene: TRBD2; CDR3aa: CASSQQRAGVGGNEQFF
j_gene: TRBJ2-3; v_gene: TRBV19; len: 17; d_gene: TRBD1; CDR3aa: CASSPRDSPLSTDTQYF
j_gene: TRBJ2-1; v_gene: TRBV30; len: 14; d_gene: .; CDR3aa: CAWSVGDSYNEQFF
j_gene: TRBJ2-3; v_gene: TRBV5-4; len: 15; d_gene: .; CDR3aa: CASSKTGATTDTQYF
j_gene: TRBJ2-5; v_gene: TRBV5-1; len: 15; d_gene: TRBD1; CDR3aa: CASSTGQGASETQYF
j_gene: TRBJ1-5; v_gene: TRBV9; len: 15; d_gene: .; CDR3aa: CASSVGQNSNQPQHF
j_gene: TRBJ2-7; v_gene: TRBV27; len: 14; d_gene: .; CDR3aa: CASSLGPRGDEQYF
j_gene: TRBJ1-6; v_gene: TRBV27; len: 12; d_gene: .; CDR3aa: CASSWGGRPLHF
j_gene: TRBJ1-3; v_gene: TRBV19; len: 13; d_gene: .; CDR3aa: CATDRGAGNTIYF
j_gene: TRBJ2-5; v_gene: TRBV19; len: 16; d_gene: TRBD2; CDR3aa: CASSIVGGGSRETQYF
j_gene: TRBJ1-1; v_gene: TRBV3-1/TRBV3-2; len: 15; d_gene: .; CDR3aa: CASSQASRRNTEAFF
j_gene: TRBJ2-7; v_gene: TRBV3-1/TRBV3-2; len: 15; d_gene: TRBD2; CDR3aa: CASSPIGLAGDEQYF
j_gene: TRBJ1-6; v_gene: TRBV7-9; len: 14; d_gene: .; CDR3aa: CASSLDQANSPLHF
j_gene: TRBJ1-5; v_gene: TRBV5-1; len: 14; d_gene: .; CDR3aa: CASSFGGDNQPQHF
j_gene: TRBJ2-7; v_gene: TRBV19; len: 13; d_gene: .; CDR3aa: CASSLERHYEQYF
j_gene: TRBJ1-1; v_gene: TRBV3-1/TRBV3-2; len: 13; d_gene: .; CDR3aa: CASSPDKNTEAFF
j_gene: TRBJ1-4; v_gene: TRBV7-2; len: 15; d_gene: TRBD1; CDR3aa: CASSSLGTVNEKLFF
j_gene: TRBJ1-3; v_gene: TRBV6-5; len: 14; d_gene: .; CDR3aa: CASSYAYSGNTIYF
j_gene: TRBJ1-5; v_gene: TRBV2; len: 15; d_gene: .; CDR3aa: CASSGGEYSNQPQHF
j_gene: TRBJ2-3; v_gene: TRBV20-1; len: 13; d_gene: .; CDR3aa: CSASRLDYDTQYF
j_gene: TRBJ2-2; v_gene: TRBV27; len: 15; d_gene: TRBD1; CDR3aa: CASSTTGTVAGELFF
j_gene: TRBJ1-4; v_gene: TRBV5-4; len: 14; d_gene: .; CDR3aa: CASSPESTNEKLFF
j_gene: TRBJ1-5; v_gene: TRBV28; len: 14; d_gene: .; CDR3aa: CASSLGGSNQPQHF
j_gene: TRBJ2-7; v_gene: TRBV5-1; len: 14; d_gene: .; CDR3aa: CASSPGTSSYEQYF
j_gene: TRBJ1-2; v_gene: TRBV28; len: 17; d_gene: TRBD1; CDR3aa: CASRIPPGQGSGYGYTF
j_gene: TRBJ1-3; v_gene: TRBV7-2; len: 14; d_gene: .; CDR3aa: CASSQVLSGNTIYF
j_gene: TRBJ2-1; v_gene: TRBV9; len: 16; d_gene: .; CDR3aa: CASSVAEDSVYNEQFF
j_gene: TRBJ2-3; v_gene: TRBV20-1; len: 14; d_gene: .; CDR3aa: CSASSGRNTDTQYF
j_gene: TRBJ2-1; v_gene: TRBV2; len: 15; d_gene: .; CDR3aa: CASSGGLAPYNEQFF
j_gene: TRBJ2-7; v_gene: TRBV11-3; len: 13; d_gene: TRBD1; CDR3aa: CASSREGASEQYF
j_gene: TRBJ2-7; v_gene: TRBV7-8; len: 13; d_gene: .; CDR3aa: CASNRDFSYEQYF
j_gene: TRBJ1-5; v_gene: TRBV3-1/TRBV3-2; len: 14; d_gene: .; CDR3aa: CASSQDRGERPQHF
j_gene: TRBJ2-7; v_gene: TRBV6-6; len: 14; d_gene: .; CDR3aa: CASSKGVGIFEQYF
j_gene: TRBJ2-5; v_gene: TRBV18; len: 13; d_gene: .; CDR3aa: CASSPLNQETQYF
j_gene: TRBJ2-2; v_gene: TRBV14; len: 18; d_gene: TRBD2; CDR3aa: CASSQFSGAPANTGELFF
j_gene: TRBJ2-5; v_gene: TRBV7-9; len: 17; d_gene: .; CDR3aa: CASSRTGPLSGRETQYF